A single sample gave rise to the 30 T cell receptor beta chains below, sequenced in a study of cytomegalovirus exposure and HLA in healthy donors. The PCR contained 60 Vbeta and 13 Jbeta primers. The repertoire was sequenced with immunoSEQ multiplex PCR; TCRdb's copy has only in-frame clones and lacks some. The table lists around 120,000 clones, 65% to 85% of them singletons. The source material was PBMCs. The receptor set was obtained from a man in his fifties in good health and CMV-seropositive.

This sequence joins TRBV5-1 and TRBJ2-2; perhaps TRBD2 as D (6 bases). V was clipped by 0 bases and J by 4 bases, with 22 bases between them. CDR1 SGHRS and CDR2 YFSETQ come from the germline V gene. The CDR3 extends over 19 amino acids. CDR3 region: CASSLGLVGSGRTTGELFF. DNA for the CDR3: TGCGCCAGCAGCTTGGGGTTAGTCGGCAGCGGGCGGACCACCGGGGAGCTGTTTTTT.

This clone has only a few counts. The chain links TRBV27 to TRBJ2-1; tentatively, D is TRBD1 (5 bases). CDR1 is MNHEY, CDR2 SMNVEV, per germline (reference sequence). This CDR3 has 15 amino acids. V lost 5 bases, J lost 4 bases, and 15 bases lay in between. The CDR3 region has the DNA TGTGCCAGCAGTCCGAGACCAGACAGTTACAATGAGCAGTTCTTC. Translation: CASSPRPDSYNEQFF.

This clone was found once. The rearrangement links TRBV5-6 to TRBJ2-3, with 7 bases lining up with TRBD2. The V segment lost 0 bases and the J segment 4 bases; nucleotides outside the gene matches: 5. This CDR3 is built from 15 residues. Germline CDR1 SGHDT, CDR2 YYEEEE. This chain's CDR3 is CASSLVGGRSDTQYF. DNA for the CDR3: TGTGCCAGCAGCTTGGTGGGAGGGCGGTCAGATACGCAGTATTTT. Together with reference TRBV5-6 and TRBJ2-3, the CDR3 gives the full variable domain: DAGVTQSPTHLIKTRGQQVTLRCSPKSGHDTVSWYQQALGQGPQFIFQYYEEEERQRGNFPDRFSGHQFPNYSSELNVNALLLGDSALYLCASSLVGGRSDTQYFGPGTRLTVL.

The chain is built from TRBV7-9 and TRBJ1-5; 9 bases agree with TRBD1. CDR3 length: 14 residues. The germline V gene encodes CDR1 SEHNR and CDR2 FQNEAQ (reference sequence). The junction had 4 bases not matched to a gene; V was cut back by 4 bases and J by 6 bases. Here the CDR3 reads CASSSGTGSQPQHF. The DNA for the CDR3 is TGTGCCAGCAGCTCCGGGACAGGGAGTCAGCCCCAGCATTTT.

The rearrangement joins TRBV11-2 to TRBJ2-7; no reliable D call. Trimming shortened V by 5 bases and J by 4 bases, and 12 bases separated the two germline ends. The CDR3 contains 13 residues. Germline values: CDR1 SGHAT, CDR2 FQNNGV. In nucleotides, the CDR3 is TGTGCCAGCAGCCGAACCGACACTTACGAGCAGTACTTC. It yields the protein CASSRTDTYEQYF.

The chain is built from TRBV29-1 and TRBJ1-2, with 9 bases that match TRBD1. V lost 6 bases to trimming and J lost 8 bases; unmatched junction nucleotides: 10. Germline CDR1 reads SQVTM; CDR2 reads ANQGSEA. This CDR3 has 13 amino acids. The CDR3 region has the DNA TGCAGCGTCTCACAGGGGGCGGGTTCCGGCTACACCTTC. The encoded protein is CSVSQGAGSGYTF.

The chain uses TRBV7-9 and TRBJ1-4; possible D gene TRBD1, 5 bases. Deletions cut 0 bases from V and 7 bases from J, with 12 bases between. The CDR3 is 15 residues long. The germline gives CDR1 SEHNR, CDR2 FQNEAQ (reference sequence). The CDR3 loop reads CASSLAGAVAEKLFF. In DNA, the CDR3 is TGTGCCAGCAGCTTAGCAGGGGCGGTTGCTGAAAAACTGTTTTTT.

As for this clone: Since the CDR3 does not end with the conserved phenylalanine or tryptophan, this likely comes from a read error. No DNA is shown, since the ends of the CDR3 on it are uncertain; the CDR3 is the one TCRdb lists. The chain employs TRBV12-5 and TRBJ1-4; the table's D gene call, TRBD1, was not cross checked with the DNA. The V gene's germline CDR1 is LGHNT and CDR2 FRNRAP. The CDR3 length is 13 residues, termini included. CDR3 loop: CASGLVMGKGHSI.

This chain joins TRBV7-8 and TRBJ1-1; D perhaps matches TRBD1 (5 bases). The CDR3 totals 14 residues. V dropped 2 bases and J dropped 4 bases, with 11 bases sitting between them. Germline values: CDR1 SGHVS, CDR2 FQNEAQ. This chain's CDR3 is CASSLIGGTTEAFF. CDR3 nucleotide sequence: TGTGCCAGCAGCTTAATTGGGGGGACCACTGAAGCTTTCTTT. The full variable domain, in which reference TRBV7-8 and TRBJ1-1 provide the parts outside the CDR3, is GAGVSQSPRYKVAKRGQDVALRCDPISGHVSLFWYQQALGQGPEFLTYFQNEAQLDKSGLPSDRFFAERPEGSVSTLKIQRTQQEDSAVYLCASSLIGGTTEAFFGQGTRLTVV.

The V and J genes are TRBV6-5 and TRBJ2-3; D remains unclear. V lost 2 bases, J lost 2 bases, and 8 bases lay in between. In germline, CDR1 is MNHEY, CDR2 SVGAGI. CDR3 size: 14 residues. CDR3 nucleotides: TGTGCCAGCAGTTACCTCCGACACACAGATACGCAGTATTTT. Amino acid sequence: CASSYLRHTDTQYF.

The rearrangement joins TRBV6-5 to TRBJ1-5; 8 nucleotides match TRBD1. This CDR3 has 14 residues. Trimming cost V 6 bases and J 5 bases; bases outside gene matches: 6. The germline CDR1 and CDR2 sequences are MNHEY and SVGAGI. The CDR3 region is CASRPRGRDQPQHF. The DNA of the CDR3 is TGTGCCAGCAGGCCCAGGGGGCGGGATCAGCCCCAGCATTTT.

The chain links TRBV29-1 to TRBJ1-2; 9 nucleotides agree with TRBD1. The CDR3 sequence is 12 residues long. With V trimmed by 6 bases and J by 7 bases, 6 bases remained unmatched. Germline V CDR1 and CDR2: SQVTM, ANQGSEA. In DNA, the CDR3 is TGCAGCGTGGGGGACAGGGCTTTTGGCTACACCTTC. Protein product: CSVGDRAFGYTF. The full variable domain, with the rest looked up from reference TRBV29-1 and TRBJ1-2, is SAVISQKPSRDICQRGTSLTIQCQVDSQVTMMFWYRQQPGQSLTLIATANQGSEATYESGFVIDKFPISRPNLTFSTLTVSNMSPEDSSIYLCSVGDRAFGYTFGSGTRLTVV.

The chain carries TRBV5-1 and TRBJ1-1; D may be TRBD1 (6 bases). Germline lookup yields CDR1 SGHRS and CDR2 YFSETQ. Trimming took off 4 bases at V and 4 bases at J, with 14 bases between the two ends. CDR3 length: 14 amino acids. CDR3 loop: CASSPQGGGTEAFF. DNA of the CDR3: TGCGCCAGCAGCCCACAGGGTGGGGGCACTGAAGCTTTCTTT.

V is TRBV21-1 and J is TRBJ1-1. TRBV21-1 is labeled a pseudogene. CDR3 length equals 13 residues. Here the CDR3 DNA reads TGTGCCAGCAGCAAAGCGGGGAGGGCGGAGGCTTTCTTT. Its translation: CASSKAGRAEAFF.

The J gene is TRBJ2-3, the V gene TRBV5-4; TRBD2 aligns across 7 bases. The V gene's germline CDR1 is SGHNT and CDR2 YYREEE (reference sequence). The CDR3 spans 14 residues. Unmatched junction bases numbered 4, after V lost 3 bases and J lost 3 bases. CDR3 sequence reads: CASSSPGGTDTQYF. As DNA, the CDR3 is TGTGCCAGCAGCTCGCCGGGGGGTACAGATACGCAGTATTTT.

The V gene is TRBV20-1, the J gene TRBJ2-1; D is undetermined. V was shortened by 7 bases and J by 7 bases, with 11 bases between the two germline ends. The CDR3 covers 11 residues. CDR1 DFQATT and CDR2 SNEGSKA come from the germline V gene (reference sequence). In nucleotides, the CDR3 is TGCAGTGTTCATACAGATAATGAGCAGTTCTTC. As protein: CSVHTDNEQFF.

The J gene is TRBJ1-1, the V gene TRBV6-4; possible D gene TRBD1, 6 bases. The CDR3 is made up of 13 amino acids. V was clipped by 9 bases and J by 1 base, with 12 bases between them. In germline, CDR1 is MRHNA, CDR2 SNTAGT. The CDR3 region has the DNA TGTGCCAGTAGGGCAGGGGCGAACACTGAAGCTTTCTTT. This translates into CASRAGANTEAFF.

The chain has TRBV5-4 and TRBJ1-1; 9 nucleotides agree with TRBD1. Trimming removed 0 bases from V and 0 bases from J; junction bases left unmatched: 3. The CDR3 has 16 amino acids. Germline V gene data show CDR1 as SGHNT and CDR2 as YYREEE (reference sequence). CDR3 amino acids: CASSLAWTGVNTEAFF. The CDR3 coding sequence is TGTGCCAGCAGCTTGGCCTGGACAGGGGTGAACACTGAAGCTTTCTTT. The whole variable domain, remainder taken from reference TRBV5-4 and TRBJ1-1, is ETGVTQSPTHLIKTRGQQVTLRCSSQSGHNTVSWYQQALGQGPQFIFQYYREEENGRGNFPPRFSGLQFPNYSSELNVNALELDDSALYLCASSLAWTGVNTEAFFGQGTRLTVV.

This clone was counted between two and nine times. This chain joins TRBV28 and TRBJ2-1, with 9 bases aligning to TRBD2. Trimming at V came to 7 bases and at J to 8 bases, leaving 12 bases not matched to a gene. Germline V gene data show CDR1 as MDHEN and CDR2 as SYDVKM. The CDR3 extends over 15 amino acids. CDR3 nucleotide sequence: TGTGCCAGCACCCCGTGGGGTAGCGGGAGTTATGAGCAGTTCTTC. It encodes CASTPWGSGSYEQFF.

V gene TRBV5-1 combines with J gene TRBJ2-5; D might be TRBD2 (5 bases). Germline-derived CDR1 and CDR2 are SGHRS and YFSETQ. V dropped 4 bases and J dropped 5 bases, with 21 bases sitting between them. The CDR3 runs 16 residues. CDR3 region: CASSASLRGERETQYF. In DNA, the CDR3 is TGCGCCAGCAGCGCAAGCCTTCGGGGAGAGAGGGAGACCCAGTACTTC.

This chain uses TRBV1 with TRBJ1-1; whether TRBD1, the table's D call, matches the DNA was not checked. TRBV1 is classified as a pseudogene. The CDR3 consists of 14 residues. The CDR3 coding sequence is TGCACCAGCAGCCAAGATCAAGGGGGCTTTGAAGCTTTCTTT. It codes for CTSSQDQGGFEAFF.

The rearrangement joins TRBV28 to TRBJ2-1; 8 bases are a match to TRBD1. The V and J ends lost 6 bases and 0 bases, in that order; junction bases with no gene match: 10. Germline-derived CDR1 and CDR2 are MDHEN and SYDVKM. The CDR3 spans 17 residues. CDR3 nucleotides: TGTGCCAGCAGCACTGCCAGACAGGGGTCCTCCTACAATGAGCAGTTCTTC. Amino acids: CASSTARQGSSYNEQFF.

The V call is TRBV7-2, the J call TRBJ2-5; D may be TRBD1 (5 bases). CDR3 length: 14 residues. V dropped 7 bases and J dropped 1 base, with 13 bases sitting between them. Germline V gene lookup returns CDR1 SGHTA and CDR2 FQGNSA. The CDR3 bases are TGTGCCAGCACTATGACCAGGGCCCAAGAGACCCAGTACTTC. This codes for CASTMTRAQETQYF.

The table lists this clone with a few counts. The chain recombines TRBV7-2 with TRBJ2-1, with TRBD2 matching over 7 bases. V lost 4 bases and J lost 0; bases outside the gene matches: 9. This CDR3 region has 17 residues. Germline V gene lookup returns CDR1 SGHTA and CDR2 FQGNSA. CDR3 sequence: CASSSPPGRSSYNEQFF. The DNA of the CDR3 is TGTGCCAGCAGCTCCCCCCCCGGGAGGAGCTCCTACAATGAGCAGTTCTTC.

The chain has TRBV21-1 and TRBJ2-5; TRBD1, the table's D call, was not compared with the DNA. TRBV21-1 is given as a pseudogene. CDR3 length: 14 amino acids. The CDR3 here is CASSKEGWKETQYF. The CDR3 nucleotides are TGTGCCAGCAGCAAAGAGGGGTGGAAAGAGACCCAGTACTTC.

The chain is built from TRBV5-1 and TRBJ1-1, with a weak D call TRBD1 (6 bases). V dropped 0 bases and J dropped 0 bases, with 12 bases sitting between them. Germline V gene lookup returns CDR1 SGHRS and CDR2 YFSETQ. CDR3 length equals 16 residues. CDR3 coding DNA: TGCGCCAGCAGCTTGGCAAGGACAGCCATGAACACTGAAGCTTTCTTT. It is translated as CASSLARTAMNTEAFF.

The chain is built from TRBV4-3 and TRBJ1-4, with TRBD1 matching over 9 bases. This CDR3 comprises 16 residues. The V gene's germline CDR1 is LGHNA and CDR2 YSLEER. J lost 7 bases, V lost 1 base, and 7 bases had no gene match. The CDR3 spells CASSQAPGTGTEKLFF. For the CDR3, the DNA is TGCGCCAGCAGCCAAGCTCCGGGGACAGGGACTGAAAAACTGTTTTTT.

This chain joins TRBV27 and TRBJ2-5, with D perhaps matching TRBD1 (5 bases). The DNA end is more similar to TRBJ2-7, so the J call may be wrong. The CDR3 has 15 amino acids. The germline CDR1 and CDR2 sequences are MNHEY and SMNVEV (reference sequence). The CDR3 nucleotides read TGTGCCAGCAGCCGACAGACCCCATATGCCTCCGAGCAGTACTTC. Amino acids: CASSRQTPYASEQYF.

CDR3 residues: CASSLGGSSYEQYF. The CDR3 DNA sequence: TGTGCCAGCAGTTTAGGAGGGAGCTCCTACGAGCAGTACTTC. The chain carries TRBV28 and TRBJ2-7; a possible D gene is TRBD2 (6 bases). This CDR3 has 14 residues. CDR1 is MDHEN, CDR2 SYDVKM, per germline. Trimming left V 2 bases short and J 0 bases short, with 8 bases between. Using reference TRBV28 and TRBJ2-7 for the parts outside the CDR3, the full variable domain is DVKVTQSSRYLVKRTGEKVFLECVQDMDHENMFWYRQDPGLGLRLIYFSYDVKMKEKGDIPEGYSVSREKKERFSLILESASTNQTSMYLCASSLGGSSYEQYFGPGTRLTVT.

The rearrangement links TRBV7-2 to TRBJ2-1, with D possibly being TRBD2 (5 bases). V lost 1 base, J lost 4 bases, and 11 bases lay in between. The CDR3 covers 15 residues. CDR1 is SGHTA, CDR2 FQGNSA, per germline. The CDR3 region is CASSLEGRGYNEQFF. Written as DNA, the CDR3 is TGTGCCAGCAGCTTAGAAGGACGGGGTTACAATGAGCAGTTCTTC. The full variable domain, in which reference TRBV7-2 and TRBJ2-1 provide the parts outside the CDR3, is GAGVSQSPSNKVTEKGKDVELRCDPISGHTALYWYRQSLGQGLEFLIYFQGNSAPDKSGLPSDRFSAERTGGSVSTLTIQRTQQEDSAVYLCASSLEGRGYNEQFFGPGTRLTVL.